The next 5 T cell receptor beta chains were all read from a single sample in a study of blood T cell repertoires in COVID-19. Produced via immunoSEQ multiplex PCR; TCRdb's table is partial and in-frame only. The sample has 350,000 to 400,000 clones; around nine tenths are singletons. Input material: PBMCs or T cells enriched from blood (not recorded which). The source is a woman in her thirties with acute COVID-19.

This chain joins TRBV6-5 and TRBJ2-7, with 7 nucleotides matching TRBD2. The CDR3 consists of 13 residues. The germline V gene has CDR1 MNHEY and CDR2 SVGAGI. Losses at the gene ends were 5 bases for V and 2 bases for J; bases not matched to a gene: 3. CDR3 nucleotide sequence: TGTGCCAGCAGTCGCGGGGGAACCTACGAGCAGTACTTC. It codes for CASSRGGTYEQYF.

This clone was observed once. The genes are TRBV6-5 and TRBJ2-7, with 9 bases matching TRBD1. Germline loops: CDR1 MNHEY, CDR2 SVGAGI. The V segment lost 6 bases and the J segment 2 bases; nucleotides outside the gene matches: 8. CDR3 length: 15 amino acids. CDR3 sequence reads: CASSVWDREAYEQYF. As DNA, the CDR3 is TGTGCCAGCAGCGTATGGGACAGGGAGGCCTACGAGCAGTACTTC.

The chain combines TRBV24-1 with TRBJ2-2; TRBD2 might be the D (5 bases). V was pared by 5 bases and J by 4 bases, with 19 bases between. The germline CDR1 and CDR2 sequences are KGHDR and SFDVKD. The CDR3 spans 17 residues. The DNA for the CDR3 is TGTGCCACCAGTGCCCCTCCAGAACATGGAGGCACCGGGGAGCTGTTTTTT. It codes for CATSAPPEHGGTGELFF.

The V and J genes are TRBV7-6 and TRBJ2-3; possible D gene TRBD2, 6 bases. V lost 6 bases, J lost 2 bases, and 12 bases lay in between. This CDR3 has 14 residues. The germline V gene encodes CDR1 SGHVS and CDR2 FNYEAQ. CDR3 sequence reads: CASRAGLDTDTQYF. CDR3 bases: TGTGCCAGCAGAGCGGGCCTCGACACAGATACGCAGTATTTT. Combining the CDR3 with reference TRBV7-6 and TRBJ2-3 gives the whole variable domain GAGVSQSPRYKVTKRGQDVALRCDPISGHVSLYWYRQALGQGPEFLTYFNYEAQQDKSGLPNDRFSAERPEGSISTLTIQRTEQRDSAMYRCASRAGLDTDTQYFGPGTRLTVL.

The V and J genes are TRBV25-1 and TRBJ2-7; D perhaps matches TRBD1 (6 bases). Germline loops: CDR1 MGHDK, CDR2 SYGVNS. This CDR3 has 13 residues. Trimming left V 4 bases short and J 5 bases short, with 12 bases between. The CDR3 reads CASSGQGIHEQYF. DNA for the CDR3: TGTGCCAGCAGTGGGCAGGGGATACACGAGCAGTACTTC.